What follows are 29 T cell receptor beta chains derived from one specimen sequenced in a study of blood T cells in healthy people across ages. Together with a sample-barcoded 5' primer, a J-beta primer mix was included in a second PCR lasting roughly 6 to 12 cycles. TCRdb reanalysed the 5' RACE reads using MiXCR and keeps one entry per CDR3 protein. The sample has some 800,000 distinct CDR3 sequences; roughly 25% are singletons. The same specimen was also included in a second study, on T cells of mothers and their children.

The sequenced material came from blood. Every receptor here comes from a boy younger than 18 in good health.

This chain joins TRBV7-3 and TRBJ2-5, with 7 positions matching TRBD2. The germline gives CDR1 SGHTA, CDR2 FQGTGA. This CDR3 comprises 15 residues. The V gene end was trimmed by 4 bases and the J gene end by 0 bases; junction bases not matched to a gene: 5. In DNA form, the CDR3 reads TGTGCCAGCAGCTCCTCGCGGGGGAACCAAGAGACCCAGTACTTC. Amino acid sequence: CASSSSRGNQETQYF.

This clonotype came up many times. The chain carries TRBV20-1 and TRBJ2-1; D perhaps matches TRBD1 (5 bases). CDR3 length: 14 residues. The germline gives CDR1 DFQATT, CDR2 SNEGSKA (reference sequence). V lost 7 bases, J lost 4 bases, and 17 bases lay in between. The CDR3 coding sequence is TGCAGTGTGCAAGGACAAGGATCTTACAATGAGCAGTTCTTC. Translating gives CSVQGQGSYNEQFF.

Here the CDR3 reads CASSETGLRETQYF. Written as DNA, the CDR3 is TGTGCCAGTAGCGAGACAGGACTTAGGGAGACCCAGTACTTC. The J gene is TRBJ2-5, the V gene TRBV7-2; D is possibly TRBD1 (6 bases). The CDR3 extends over 14 amino acids. Trimming pared 9 bases from V and 5 bases from J, leaving 19 bases between. Germline assignment: CDR1 SGHTA and CDR2 FQGNSA.

This clonotype was detected many times. The CDR3 sequence is CATSRPDQETQYF. CDR3 sequence (DNA): TGTGCCACCAGCAGACCGGACCAAGAGACCCAGTACTTC. The V call is TRBV15, the J call TRBJ2-5; no clear D gene. CDR1 LNHNV and CDR2 YYDKDF come from the germline V gene (reference sequence). Deletions cut 2 bases from V and 0 bases from J, with 4 bases between. The CDR3 loop spans 13 amino acids.

This clonotype came up a few times. V usage is TRBV12-3 or TRBV12-4 and J usage is TRBJ2-7; 9 positions match TRBD1. The V and J ends lost 3 bases and 2 bases, in that order; junction bases with no gene match: 5. The CDR3 covers 15 residues. CDR3 in amino acids: CASSFLDRGPYEQYF. The CDR3, as DNA: TGTGCCAGCAGTTTCCTGGACAGGGGACCCTACGAGCAGTACTTC.

The chain combines TRBV5-1 with TRBJ2-3; D may match TRBD1 or TRBD2 (5 bases each). The germline V gene encodes CDR1 SGHRS and CDR2 YFSETQ. V lost 2 bases, J lost 0 bases, and 10 bases lay in between. The CDR3 sequence is 15 residues long. The CDR3 spells CASSFAGASTDTQYF. The CDR3 nucleotides read TGCGCCAGCAGCTTTGCCGGGGCGAGCACAGATACGCAGTATTTT.

This clonotype was counted a few times. The chain has TRBV28 and TRBJ2-2; D is unresolved. V was pared by 8 bases and J by 5 bases, with 12 bases between. The CDR3 length is 13 residues. Per germline, CDR1 MDHEN and CDR2 SYDVKM. CDR3 coding DNA: TGTGCCAGCCTCAGAGTGGGAACCGGGGAGCTGTTTTTT. This codes for CASLRVGTGELFF.

This clonotype showed up just once. The genes are TRBV7-2 and TRBJ2-5; D may be TRBD2 (5 bases). The J call could be wrong; TRBJ2-1 is a better fit for the DNA end. Per germline, CDR1 SGHTA and CDR2 FQGNSA. The CDR3 contains 15 residues. CDR3: CASSPGGSLFNEQFF. The CDR3 DNA reads as TGTGCCAGCAGCCCTGGCGGGTCCCTCTTCAATGAGCAGTTCTTC.

This clonotype was counted at least ten times. V and J are TRBV3-1 and TRBJ1-1; no clear D. V dropped 0 bases and J dropped 1 base, with 18 bases sitting between them. The CDR3 is 18 residues long. The germline CDR1 and CDR2 sequences are LGHDT and YNNKEL (reference sequence). Here the CDR3 reads CASSQDPYTHGPNTEAFF. The CDR3, as DNA: TGTGCCAGCAGCCAAGATCCGTACACGCATGGACCGAACACTGAAGCTTTCTTT.

V usage is TRBV5-1 and J usage is TRBJ2-7, with 11 bases identical to TRBD2. Trimming removed 0 bases from V and 3 bases from J; junction bases left unmatched: 5. CDR1 and CDR2 from the germline V gene are SGHRS and YFSETQ. The CDR3 length is 16 residues. This chain's CDR3 is CASSLGGTSGFYEQYF. The CDR3 DNA follows: TGCGCCAGCAGCTTGGGGGGGACTAGCGGATTCTACGAGCAGTACTTC. The variable domain in full, with the rest retrieved from reference TRBV5-1 and TRBJ2-7, is KAGVTQTPRYLIKTRGQQVTLSCSPISGHRSVSWYQQTPGQGLQFLFEYFSETQRNKGNFPGRFSGRQFSNSRSEMNVSTLELGDSALYLCASSLGGTSGFYEQYFGPGTRLTVT.

The chain uses TRBV5-6 and TRBJ2-7, with D possibly TRBD2 on 5 matching bases. The CDR3 runs 14 residues. Trimming left V 2 bases short and J 4 bases short, with 13 bases between. Per the germline V gene, CDR1 is SGHDT and CDR2 is YYEEEE. The CDR3 region is CASSFWVGGYEQYF. In DNA form, the CDR3 reads TGTGCCAGCAGCTTTTGGGTGGGCGGGTACGAGCAGTACTTC.

The chain carries TRBV27 and TRBJ1-4; the D gene is possibly TRBD1 (6 bases). The length of the CDR3 is 16 residues. Per the germline V gene, CDR1 is MNHEY and CDR2 is SMNVEV (reference sequence). The V end lost 3 bases, the J end lost 6 bases, and 17 bases lay between the germline ends. CDR3 loop: CASSFLTGTRDEKLFF. In DNA, the CDR3 is TGTGCCAGCAGTTTCTTAACAGGGACCAGGGATGAAAAACTGTTTTTT.

Here the CDR3 DNA reads TGTGCCACCAGCAGAGAGGGAGGGGGAGTGTTGTTCTTC. This sequence encodes CATSREGGGVLFF. The gene calls are TRBV15 and TRBJ2-1, with D perhaps TRBD2 (7 bases). V was cut by 0 bases and J by 15 bases, with 15 bases left in between. Germline V gene lookup returns CDR1 LNHNV and CDR2 YYDKDF (reference sequence). The CDR3 is 13 amino acids.

The chain uses TRBV3-1 and TRBJ2-5; weak D call: TRBD2 (5 bases). The DNA end lines up better with TRBJ2-1; the J call may be wrong. The CDR3 has 14 amino acids. CDR1 is LGHDT, CDR2 YNNKEL, per germline (reference sequence). CDR3 sequence (DNA): TGTGCCAGCAGCCAAGTGCTAGCTCCCAATGAGCAGTTCTTC. Its protein product is CASSQVLAPNEQFF.

This clonotype appeared a few times. The V gene is TRBV6-2 or TRBV6-3, the J gene TRBJ2-5; D unclear. V lost 6 bases and J 5 bases, leaving 19 bases between the germline ends. CDR1 MNHEY and CDR2 SVGEGT come from the germline V gene. This CDR3 spans 15 amino acids. The CDR3 DNA is TGTGCCAGCAGCCCAAAGGCAGTATTGAAGGAGACCCAGTACTTC. Protein: CASSPKAVLKETQYF.

V usage is TRBV28 and J usage is TRBJ2-5; possible D gene TRBD1, 6 bases. The J call may be faulty, since TRBJ2-7 better matches the DNA end. CDR3 size: 15 residues. The germline CDR1 and CDR2 sequences are MDHEN and SYDVKM. CDR3 amino acids: CASSFVTGISYEQYF. The CDR3 DNA sequence: TGTGCCAGCAGTTTCGTAACAGGGATCTCCTACGAGCAGTACTTC.

V is TRBV20-1 and J is TRBJ2-5; 10 bases fit TRBD2. With 6 bases clipped from V and 0 bases from J, the junction kept 10 bases outside the gene matches. The CDR3 runs to 16 residues. Germline CDR1 reads DFQATT; CDR2 reads SNEGSKA (reference sequence). In DNA form, the CDR3 reads TGCAGTGCGAAGATAGCGGGGGGTCCGTACCAAGAGACCCAGTACTTC. Amino acids: CSAKIAGGPYQETQYF.

This clonotype was found once. The chain recombines TRBV3-1 with TRBJ2-5; the D call may be TRBD1 or TRBD2 (5 bases each). The CDR3 spans 14 residues. Germline CDR1 and CDR2: LGHDT and YNNKEL (reference sequence). V was trimmed by 2 bases and J by 0 bases, leaving 7 bases between them. CDR3 in amino acids: CASSQRGHQETQYF. For the CDR3, the DNA is TGTGCCAGCAGCCAAAGGGGACACCAAGAGACCCAGTACTTC.

This clonotype was seen at least ten times. The chain combines TRBV7-2 with TRBJ1-4, with 9 bases aligning to TRBD1. With 3 bases clipped from V and 8 bases from J, the junction kept 4 bases outside the gene matches. Germline V gene sequence: CDR1 SGHTA, CDR2 FQGNSA. This CDR3 is 14 amino acids long. DNA for the CDR3: TGTGCCAGCAGCTTGGGACAGGGTGGGGAAAAACTGTTTTTT. This codes for CASSLGQGGEKLFF.

This clonotype was observed a few times. The gene calls are TRBV20-1 and TRBJ2-7; unclear D gene. Germline V gives CDR1 DFQATT, CDR2 SNEGSKA (reference sequence). V lost 3 bases to trimming and J lost 4 bases, with 10 bases between them. This CDR3 spans 12 amino acids. This CDR3 reads CSASNFGYEQYF. Written as DNA, the CDR3 is TGCAGTGCTAGTAATTTCGGGTACGAGCAGTACTTC.

This clonotype was picked up a small number of times. The chain couples TRBV5-6 to TRBJ2-5; a possible D gene is TRBD2 (5 bases). The CDR3 is made up of 14 amino acids. Trimming left V 6 bases short and J 2 bases short, with 14 bases between. CDR1 and CDR2 (germline): SGHDT, YYEEEE. CDR3: CASTPLRVQETQYF. The CDR3, as DNA: TGTGCCAGCACCCCATTGCGGGTTCAAGAGACCCAGTACTTC.

This clonotype has a handful of counts. In DNA form, the CDR3 reads TGTGCCACCAGTGAACCCAGGGGACCCCAAGAGACCCAGTACTTC. It translates to CATSEPRGPQETQYF. V usage is TRBV24-1 and J usage is TRBJ2-5; weak D call: TRBD1 (6 bases). Trimming left V 4 bases short and J 1 base short, with 12 bases between. The CDR3 is 15 amino acids. CDR1 and CDR2 from the germline V gene are KGHDR and SFDVKD.

For the CDR3, the DNA is TGTGCCAGCAGCTTCCCGGGACAGTATTTGGGTGAGCAGTTCTTC. Amino acid sequence: CASSFPGQYLGEQFF. The V call is TRBV7-9, the J call TRBJ2-1; 7 positions agree with TRBD1. V lost 3 bases and J lost 9; bases outside the gene matches: 11. The CDR3 has 15 amino acids. The V gene's germline CDR1 is SEHNR and CDR2 FQNEAQ (reference sequence).

The chain couples TRBV5-1 to TRBJ2-1; D unresolved. The germline V gene has CDR1 SGHRS and CDR2 YFSETQ. V was cut by 1 base and J by 1 base, with 12 bases left in between. This CDR3 has 16 residues. CDR3 residues: CASSLQTAISYNEQFF. The CDR3 DNA follows: TGCGCCAGCAGCTTGCAAACAGCCATATCCTACAATGAGCAGTTCTTC. Supplemented by reference TRBV5-1 and TRBJ2-1, the full variable domain reads KAGVTQTPRYLIKTRGQQVTLSCSPISGHRSVSWYQQTPGQGLQFLFEYFSETQRNKGNFPGRFSGRQFSNSRSEMNVSTLELGDSALYLCASSLQTAISYNEQFFGPGTRLTVL.

This chain uses TRBV20-1 with TRBJ2-6; D may be TRBD2 (5 bases). From germline, CDR1 is DFQATT and CDR2 SNEGSKA (reference sequence). The CDR3 runs to 15 residues. Trimming removed 0 bases from V and 4 bases from J, with 10 bases in between. In DNA, the CDR3 is TGCAGTGCTAGAGATCAGCGGCAGGGGGCCAACGTCCTGACTTTC. The encoded protein is CSARDQRQGANVLTF.

In its sample, this clonotype was seen a few times. The chain is built from TRBV7-9 and TRBJ2-3; TRBD1 aligns across 7 bases. The CDR3 contains 16 residues. Germline values: CDR1 SEHNR, CDR2 FQNEAQ (reference sequence). J gave up 1 base and V 4 bases, and 8 bases lay outside the gene matches. The CDR3: CASSSPQGDGTDTQYF. The CDR3 DNA is TGTGCCAGCAGCTCGCCCCAGGGGGACGGCACAGATACGCAGTATTTT.

This clonotype was observed a few times. The chain has TRBV20-1 and TRBJ1-5; D possibly corresponds to TRBD1 (6 bases). Germline-derived CDR1 and CDR2 are DFQATT and SNEGSKA (reference sequence). This CDR3 region has 17 residues. Trimming removed 5 bases at V and 6 bases at J, with 26 bases between. The CDR3 loop is CSAWARGQGPNAQPQHF. As DNA, the CDR3 is TGCAGTGCTTGGGCAAGAGGGCAGGGGCCAAATGCTCAGCCCCAGCATTTT.

The chain carries TRBV7-2 and TRBJ1-1; D may be TRBD1 (5 bases). The V end was cut by 2 bases, the J end by 4 bases, with 14 bases between. The CDR3 sequence is 15 residues long. Per germline, CDR1 SGHTA and CDR2 FQGNSA. CDR3 loop: CASSLNPGLGTEAFF. The CDR3 nucleotides read TGTGCCAGCAGCTTAAACCCAGGGTTGGGCACTGAAGCTTTCTTT.

This clonotype was observed a handful of times. The chain couples TRBV7-3 to TRBJ2-6, with D possibly matching TRBD2 (5 bases). V lost 2 bases and J lost 0, with 8 bases in between. The CDR3 is 16 amino acids. In germline, CDR1 is SGHTA, CDR2 FQGTGA. The CDR3 region is CASSLLGSSGANVLTF. For the CDR3, the DNA is TGTGCCAGCAGCTTACTTGGGAGCTCTGGGGCCAACGTCCTGACTTTC.